The T cell receptor beta chain described here comes from a study of shared clonotypes between healthy human individuals. For this clone: Other DNA sequences in the sample encode the same CDR3.

Trimming removed 2 bases from V and 0 bases from J; junction bases left unmatched: 6. Germline CDR1 SGDLS, CDR2 YYNGEE. The CDR3 consists of 16 residues. Repertoires were generated with immunoSEQ multiplex PCR, while TCRdb's copy carries only in-frame clones and drops some. The sample includes around 2.3 million clones, 90% to 97% seen only once; the top ten take 0.13%. This TCR was recovered from a man in his late teens or twenties in good health. The chain couples TRBV9 to TRBJ2-3, with TRBD1 identical over 7 bases. The sequenced material came from naive CD4+ T cells sorted from blood. The subset was: CD45RA+ positively selected. In DNA form, the CDR3 reads TGTGCCAGCAGCGTGCTGGCAGGGGGAAGCACAGATACGCAGTATTTT. This sequence encodes CASSVLAGGSTDTQYF.